This is a list of T cell receptor beta chains from one sample in a study of blood T cell repertoires in COVID-19. Libraries were prepared by immunoSEQ multiplex PCR; TCRdb keeps only in-frame clonotypes and omits some of them. The sample includes about 66,000 clones, around 90% seen only once; the top ten take 6% to 8%. Sequencing used peripheral blood. These TCRs come from a human donor in a cohort sampled during active COVID-19. Both conserved end residues are part of each CDR3. The D gene is left open where the match is weak.

NA | TRBJ2-2 | TRBV3-1/TRBV3-2 | TGTGCCAGCAGCCGGTCCGAAGCAAACACCGGGGAGCTGTTTTTT | CASSRSEANTGELFF
NA | TRBJ2-5 | TRBV9 | TGTGCCAGCAGCACCGGGGAGTACCAAGAGACCCAGTACTTC | CASSTGEYQETQYF
NA | TRBJ2-4 | TRBV27 | TGTGCCAGCAGTTTATACCCCGACAGAGCCCGGGCCAAAAACATTCAGTACTTC | CASSLYPDRARAKNIQYF
NA | TRBJ2-7 | TRBV5-1 | TGCGCCAGCAGCTTGGGGCCGGCGTTAGAGGGGCAGTACTTC | CASSLGPALEGQYF
NA | TRBJ2-7 | TRBV18 | TGTGCCAGCTCCTCCATCGCAGGGAACTCCTACGAGCAGTACTTC | CASSSIAGNSYEQYF
TRBD1 | TRBJ1-1 | TRBV7-2 | TGTGCCAGCAGCTTAGGGGACAGGACCACTGAAGCTTTCTTT | CASSLGDRTTEAFF
NA | TRBJ1-3 | TRBV7-9 | TGTGCCAGCAGCTTGGAGGTAGTAGGAAAACACTCCGGAAACACCATATATTTT | CASSLEVVGKHSGNTIYF
NA | TRBJ2-1 | TRBV6-4 | TGTGCCAGCAGTGACTCTCATTCGGGAGTGGGGTACAATGAGCAGTTCTTC | CASSDSHSGVGYNEQFF
TRBD1 | TRBJ2-5 | TRBV7-2 | TGTGCCAGCAGCCATAACCCACAGGGGCCTCAAGAGACCCAGTACTTC | CASSHNPQGPQETQYF
NA | TRBJ2-5 | TRBV7-9 | TGTGCCAGCAGCTTTGCGACAGGCCAAGAGACCCAGTACTTC | CASSFATGQETQYF
NA | TRBJ2-7 | TRBV19 | TGTGCCAGTAGACAGGGCCCAGCCTCCTACGAGCAGTACTTC | CASRQGPASYEQYF
TRBD1 | TRBJ2-1 | TRBV7-3 | TGTGCCAGCAGCTTAGGAGAACAGGGGGCGGCTTACATGAGTGAGCAGTTCTTC | CASSLGEQGAAYMSEQFF
NA | TRBJ1-2 | TRBV30 | TGTGCCTGGACAGAAGACTATGGCTACACCTTC | CAWTEDYGYTF